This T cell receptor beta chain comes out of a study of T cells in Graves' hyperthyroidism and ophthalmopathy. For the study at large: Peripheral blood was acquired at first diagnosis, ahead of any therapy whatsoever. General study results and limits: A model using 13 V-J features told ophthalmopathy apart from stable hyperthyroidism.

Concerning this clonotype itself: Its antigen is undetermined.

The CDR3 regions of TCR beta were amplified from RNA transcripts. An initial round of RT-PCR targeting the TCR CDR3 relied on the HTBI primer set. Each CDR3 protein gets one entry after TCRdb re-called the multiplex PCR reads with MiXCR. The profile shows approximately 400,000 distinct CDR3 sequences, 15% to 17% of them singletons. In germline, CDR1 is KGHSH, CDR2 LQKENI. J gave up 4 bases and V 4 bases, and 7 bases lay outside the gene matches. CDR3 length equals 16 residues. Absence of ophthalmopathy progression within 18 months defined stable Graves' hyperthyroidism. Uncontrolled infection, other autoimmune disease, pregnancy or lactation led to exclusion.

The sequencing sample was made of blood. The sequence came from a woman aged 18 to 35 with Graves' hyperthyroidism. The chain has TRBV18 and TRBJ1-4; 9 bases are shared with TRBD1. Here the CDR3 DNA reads TGTGCCAGCTCACGAGAGCCGGGACAGGGTAATGAAAAACTGTTTTTT. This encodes CASSREPGQGNEKLFF. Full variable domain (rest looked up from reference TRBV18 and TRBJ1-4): NAGVMQNPRHLVRRRGQEARLRCSPMKGHSHVYWYRQLPEEGLKFMVYLQKENIIDESGMPKERFSAEFPKEGPSILRIQQVVRGDSAAYFCASSREPGQGNEKLFFGSGTQLSVL.